This is a list of T cell receptor beta chains from one sample in a study of regulatory T cells in long-lasting Graves disease. TCRdb reprocessed the multiplex PCR reads with MiXCR, giving one entry per CDR3 protein. The sample contains hundreds of thousands of distinct CDR3 sequences, about 16% of which appear only once. This sample also appeared in a second study, on T cells in Graves' hyperthyroidism and ophthalmopathy.

This material consisted of peripheral blood mononuclear cells (PBMCs), taken at new diagnosis, from a patient treated with antithyroid drugs. These receptor sequences come from a man aged 18 to 29 with Graves disease. Both conserved end residues are part of each CDR3. Each record gives: V gene, D gene, J gene, clone size, CDR3 protein, CDR3 DNA. D genes are given only for firm matches. Where a row states a size, it is once, few, many or the class of an expanded clone; other rows omit it.

TRBV7-9	TRBD1	TRBJ1-5	few	CASSSTGGRGNQPQHF	TGTGCCAGCAGCTCCACAGGGGGACGAGGCAATCAGCCCCAGCATTTT
TRBV2	.	TRBJ2-3	many	CASSEVGTGSTDTQYF	TGTGCCAGCAGTGAAGTGGGGACGGGGAGCACAGATACGCAGTATTTT
TRBV29-1	.	TRBJ2-7	many	CSVVWRFEQYF	TGCAGCGTTGTATGGAGGTTCGAGCAGTACTTC
TRBV12-3/TRBV12-4	TRBD2	TRBJ2-5	many	CASSFIAGPGETQYF	TGTGCCAGCAGTTTTATAGCGGGACCGGGGGAGACCCAGTACTTC
TRBV20-1	.	TRBJ2-3	.	CSARRAEGTDTQYF	TGCAGTGCCAGAAGGGCGGAGGGCACAGATACGCAGTATTTT
TRBV12-3/TRBV12-4	TRBD1	TRBJ2-7	many	CASSRVGDRSYEQYF	TGTGCCAGCAGTCGTGTCGGGGACAGATCCTACGAGCAGTACTTC
TRBV12-3/TRBV12-4	TRBD2	TRBJ2-1	many	CASSLSGGNNEQFF	TGTGCCAGCAGCCTTAGCGGGGGCAACAATGAGCAGTTCTTC
TRBV11-2	.	TRBJ1-2	few	CASSLVPRGALSYGYTF	TGTGCCAGCAGCTTAGTCCCTCGGGGGGCGCTCAGCTATGGCTACACCTTC
TRBV27	TRBD1	TRBJ2-6	.	CASTPGQGAPGANVLTF	TGTGCCAGCACCCCGGGACAGGGGGCCCCTGGGGCCAACGTCCTGACTTTC
TRBV9	.	TRBJ1-1	many	CASSVDRDTEAFF	TGCGCCAGCAGCGTCGACAGAGACACTGAAGCTTTCTTT
TRBV6-1	TRBD2	TRBJ2-7	many	CASSPGRDEQYF	TGTGCCAGCAGCCCGGGGAGGGACGAGCAGTACTTC
TRBV20-1	TRBD2	TRBJ2-3	.	CSAKGTSGSRTDTQYF	TGCAGTGCTAAAGGGACTAGCGGGAGCAGGACAGATACGCAGTATTTT
TRBV7-9	.	TRBJ1-5	many	CASSLGGVQPQHF	TGTGCCAGCAGCTTAGGGGGTGTTCAGCCCCAGCATTTT
TRBV11-1	.	TRBJ1-2	many	CASSLRDTSNYGYTF	TGTGCCAGCAGCCTCCGGGACACATCTAACTATGGCTACACCTTC
TRBV29-1	.	TRBJ2-1	many	CSVDGGYNEQFF	TGCAGCGTTGACGGCGGATACAATGAGCAGTTCTTC
TRBV20-1	.	TRBJ1-5	.	CSASSIKGSGQPQHF	TGCAGTGCTAGCTCGATTAAGGGATCGGGTCAGCCCCAGCATTTT
TRBV29-1	.	TRBJ2-6	.	CSVEDRRPGPVGGANVLTF	TGCAGCGTTGAAGATCGAAGGCCGGGTCCGGTAGGAGGGGCCAACGTCCTGACTTTC
TRBV11-3	TRBD2	TRBJ2-3	many	CASSQGLTSGGTDTQYF	TGTGCCAGCAGCCAGGGACTTACTAGCGGGGGAACAGATACGCAGTATTTT
TRBV7-2	TRBD1	TRBJ1-5	many	CASSLGGTANQPQHF	TGTGCCAGCAGCTTAGGAGGGACAGCAAATCAGCCCCAGCATTTT
TRBV9	TRBD2	TRBJ2-1	.	CASSPGSSGSGGVYNEQFF	TGTGCCAGCAGCCCGGGGTCTAGCGGGAGTGGGGGGGTATACAATGAGCAGTTCTTC
TRBV18	.	TRBJ2-5	.	CASSRASGDQYF	TGTGCCAGCTCACGTGCGAGTGGGGACCAGTACTTC
TRBV2	TRBD1	TRBJ1-5	many	CASSATDRGRWAQHF	TGTGCCAGCAGCGCCACGGACAGGGGACGGTGGGCCCAGCATTTT
TRBV30	TRBD1	TRBJ2-2	many	CAWKQGVNTGELFF	TGTGCCTGGAAACAGGGGGTGAACACCGGGGAGCTGTTTTTT
TRBV5-5	TRBD1	TRBJ2-7	many	CASSYSGQGSYEQYF	TGTGCCAGCAGCTACTCGGGACAGGGGTCCTACGAGCAGTACTTC
TRBV18	.	TRBJ1-1	many	CASSPGQTITEAFF	TGTGCCAGCTCACCGGGACAAACCATCACTGAAGCTTTCTTT
TRBV28	TRBD1	TRBJ1-1	many	CASSTSRGFNTEAFF	TGTGCCAGCAGCACGAGCAGGGGGTTTAACACTGAAGCTTTCTTT
TRBV12-3/TRBV12-4	.	TRBJ1-2	.	CASSLGPGRDYGYTF	TGTGCCAGCAGCCTGGGCCCAGGGAGGGACTATGGCTACACCTTC
TRBV30	TRBD2	TRBJ2-1	few	CAWNSQGLARPYNEQFF	TGTGCCTGGAACTCACAGGGACTAGCGAGGCCGTACAATGAGCAGTTCTTC
TRBV11-2	.	TRBJ1-3	.	CASSLDQARSGNTIYF	TGTGCCAGCAGCTTAGATCAGGCTCGCTCTGGAAACACCATATATTTT